Described below is a single T cell receptor (beta chain) sequence and its context. This clone appeared once. Its binding antigen is unknown. Nothing much larger sits one base from this clone, and base qualities are not available. CDR1 and CDR2 are read off the germline V gene as SGDLS and YYNGEE. V has 0 bases trimmed and J has 11 bases trimmed; junction bases matching no gene number 13. Reading from cysteine to phenylalanine, the CDR3 counts 17 amino acids. The read is trimmed to its CDR3 DNA, 51 bases read in frame from base 1. Each collaborating institution followed its own protocols to collect whole blood in K2EDTA tubes. For TCRbeta analysis, collaborators shipped samples in one of three forms: frozen whole blood, isolated PBMCs, or DNA extracted from either of those sample types. The sample belongs to a study of blood T cell repertoires in COVID-19 (dated by TCRdb to 2018 to 2020). About the study as a whole: The collaborator samples originated in the United States, Italy and Spain and spanned the acute and convalescent phases of COVID-19. The prospective study material was composed of cDNA or gDNA derived from T cells, B-cell-depleted T cells, or PBMCs. The dataset comprised deeply sampled blood TCRbeta repertoires from subjects exposed to, actively infected with, or recovered from COVID-19. A freely available public database, intended as a resource for researchers studying the immune response to SARS-CoV-2, is where the repertoires were released. The samples were drawn from the first 160 participants of the ongoing ImmuneRACE study and from more than 1,000 subjects provided by 6 global collaborators. Sample metadata almost always included a de-identified subject ID, COVID-19 status, age in years and sex. Where HLA class I and class II types were available, the types were taken from metadata supplied by the sample provider, not from assay-based typing.

TCRbeta CDR3 regions were amplified from genomic DNA using the immunoSEQ Assay, a bias-controlled multiplex PCR. The authors processed their data as follows. The number of nucleated cells in each sample was estimated by amplification of reference gene primers within the assay. Sequence reads were collapsed and filtered to measure the absolute abundance of every unique TCRbeta CDR3 rearrangement. Productive Simpson clonality was computed per sample as the square root of Simpson's diversity index over productive rearrangements. What TCRdb holds here is the immuneACCESS table cut down to in-frame rearrangements. Part of the clones is not present; checked against another copy, under half of the missing clones reflect an unresolved V gene, and the others are unexplained. The DNA was the basis for D and trimming; V, J and clone size are from that table. The table for this sample lists over 350,000 clones; approximately 90% of them were counted only once. More than 4% of the sample comes from the top ten.

Overall results and qualifications from the work: How much clinical and demographic metadata was included differed by source and by participant, and the metadata was provided uncurated.

The clonotype comes from a woman in her 30s with acute or convalescent COVID-19. The V and J genes are TRBV9 and TRBJ2-3; 12 middle bases align to TRBD2. The sequenced material came from peripheral blood. The nucleotides are TGTGCCAGCAGCGTAGGGGCTAGCGGGGGGGCTCCCCAGGGGCAGTATTTT. This translates into CASSVGASGGAPQGQYF.